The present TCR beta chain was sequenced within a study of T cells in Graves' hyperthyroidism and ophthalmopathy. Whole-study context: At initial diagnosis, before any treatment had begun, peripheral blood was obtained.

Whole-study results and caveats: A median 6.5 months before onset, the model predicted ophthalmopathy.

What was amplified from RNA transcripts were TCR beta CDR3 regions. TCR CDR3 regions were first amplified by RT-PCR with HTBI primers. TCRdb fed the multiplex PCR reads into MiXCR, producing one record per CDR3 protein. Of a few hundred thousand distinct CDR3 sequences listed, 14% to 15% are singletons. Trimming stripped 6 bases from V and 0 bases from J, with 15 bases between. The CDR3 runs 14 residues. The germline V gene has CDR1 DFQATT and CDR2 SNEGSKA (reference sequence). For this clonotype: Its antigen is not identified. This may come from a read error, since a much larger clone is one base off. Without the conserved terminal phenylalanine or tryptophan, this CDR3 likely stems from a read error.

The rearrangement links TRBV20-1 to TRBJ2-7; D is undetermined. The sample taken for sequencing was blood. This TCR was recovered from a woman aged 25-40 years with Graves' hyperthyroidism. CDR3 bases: TGCAGTGCAGACTGGCCCCTGGGCTCCTACGAGCAGTACTCC. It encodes CSADWPLGSYEQYS.